This TCR beta chain emerged from a study of blood T cell repertoires in COVID-19. Study context: COVID-19 samples, acute and convalescent, were from the United States, Italy and Spain. PBMCs, B-cell-depleted T cells, or T cells were the source of the cDNA or gDNA that made up the material.

Original handling: Cell counts per sample came from amplifying reference gene primers. This table comes from immunoSEQ multiplex PCR, and its TCRdb copy is limited to in-frame clones, with some not included. D and trimming were read from the DNA, whereas the V and J calls and clone size are those reported in that table. The sample yields about 80,000 clones, around 91% seen once. Germline values: CDR1 MNHEY, CDR2 SVGAGI. CDR3 length: 14 residues. Trimming shortened V by 6 bases and J by 7 bases, and 18 bases separated the two germline ends. The receptor's source is a man aged 65 to 85 with active or convalescent COVID-19. Material for sequencing was peripheral blood. V and J are TRBV6-5 and TRBJ2-5; D is perhaps TRBD1 (6 bases). This chain's CDR3 is CASSRWDNSGTQYF. In DNA, the CDR3 is TGTGCCAGCAGCCGTTGGGACAACTCTGGGACCCAGTACTTC.